A selection of T cell receptor beta chains follows, all from one sample in a study of cytomegalovirus exposure and HLA in healthy donors. Method: immunoSEQ multiplex PCR; TCRdb's copy keeps in-frame clones and lacks some. The table shows over 150,000 clones, with 86% occurring only once. What was sequenced was PBMCs. These receptor sequences come from a man aged 18 to 29 in good health and CMV-seropositive. Each CDR3 is given with its conserved first and last residue. A D gene is named only where the DNA matches it firmly. Clone size appears in some rows only: once, few, many, or a class for an expanded clone.

clone_size: once
d_call: TRBD2
v_call: TRBV27
j_call: TRBJ2-3
cdr3_aa: CASSLGTSGRGTQYF
cdr3_nt: TGTGCCAGCAGTTTAGGGACTAGCGGTAGGGGTACGCAGTATTTT

clone_size: .
d_call: TRBD1
v_call: TRBV10-1
j_call: TRBJ2-7
cdr3_aa: CASSEGPRDRENAYYEQYF
cdr3_nt: TGCGCCAGCAGTGAGGGGCCGCGGGACAGGGAAAATGCCTACTACGAGCAGTACTTC

clone_size: .
d_call: .
v_call: TRBV12-2
j_call: TRBJ2-3
cdr3_aa: CASRGGTGREADTQYF
cdr3_nt: TGTGCAAGTCGCGGGGGGACAGGGAGAGAGGCAGATACGCAGTATTTT

clone_size: .
d_call: .
v_call: TRBV5-1
j_call: TRBJ2-5
cdr3_aa: CASSLGWRDQETQYF
cdr3_nt: TGCGCCAGCAGCTTAGGTTGGCGGGACCAAGAGACCCAGTACTTC

clone_size: .
d_call: .
v_call: TRBV6-1
j_call: TRBJ2-3
cdr3_aa: CASSEWGGAGTDTQYF
cdr3_nt: TGTGCCAGCAGTGAATGGGGCGGGGCGGGCACAGATACGCAGTATTTT

clone_size: .
d_call: .
v_call: TRBV19
j_call: TRBJ1-2
cdr3_aa: CASRGVGGWNYGYTF
cdr3_nt: TGTGCCAGTAGGGGAGTTGGCGGATGGAACTATGGCTACACCTTC

clone_size: .
d_call: TRBD1
v_call: TRBV7-2
j_call: TRBJ1-5
cdr3_aa: CASSSSTGLNQPQHF
cdr3_nt: TGTGCCAGCAGCTCCTCGACAGGGCTCAATCAGCCCCAGCATTTT

clone_size: .
d_call: TRBD1
v_call: TRBV2
j_call: TRBJ2-3
cdr3_aa: CASSGPGQGPDTQYF
cdr3_nt: TGTGCCAGCAGTGGACCGGGACAGGGGCCAGATACGCAGTATTTT

clone_size: once
d_call: TRBD2
v_call: TRBV6-5
j_call: TRBJ2-1
cdr3_aa: CASSRAGGPWNEQFF
cdr3_nt: TGTGCCAGCAGCCGAGCGGGAGGGCCGTGGAATGAGCAGTTCTTC

clone_size: .
d_call: .
v_call: TRBV7-2
j_call: TRBJ2-7
cdr3_aa: CASSSGVTPYEQYF
cdr3_nt: TGTGCCAGCAGCTCAGGGGTTACTCCCTACGAGCAGTACTTC

clone_size: .
d_call: TRBD2
v_call: TRBV7-8
j_call: TRBJ2-3
cdr3_aa: CATTSGVSTDTQYF
cdr3_nt: TGTGCCACAACTAGCGGGGTTAGCACAGATACGCAGTATTTT

clone_size: .
d_call: TRBD1
v_call: TRBV19
j_call: TRBJ1-2
cdr3_aa: CASKLGGTGTANYGYTF
cdr3_nt: TGTGCCAGTAAGCTGGGCGGGACAGGGACGGCAAACTATGGCTACACCTTC

clone_size: .
d_call: .
v_call: TRBV7-9
j_call: TRBJ1-2
cdr3_aa: CASSLGHISPGYTF
cdr3_nt: TGTGCCAGCAGCTTAGGGCACATCAGTCCTGGCTACACCTTC

clone_size: few
d_call: TRBD1
v_call: TRBV7-3
j_call: TRBJ2-2
cdr3_aa: CASSSGTGGGELFF
cdr3_nt: TGTGCCAGCAGCTCCGGGACAGGGGGCGGGGAGCTGTTTTTT

clone_size: .
d_call: .
v_call: TRBV9
j_call: TRBJ2-7
cdr3_aa: CASSVGRSSYEQYF
cdr3_nt: TGTGCCAGCAGCGTAGGTAGGAGCTCCTACGAGCAGTACTTC

clone_size: .
d_call: TRBD2
v_call: TRBV18
j_call: TRBJ2-4
cdr3_aa: CASSPRAGGPRNIQYF
cdr3_nt: TGTGCCAGCTCACCTCGGGCGGGGGGGCCTCGAAACATTCAGTACTTC

clone_size: once
d_call: .
v_call: TRBV6-6
j_call: TRBJ2-1
cdr3_aa: CASSYGQGQFF
cdr3_nt: TGTGCCAGCAGTTACGGGCAGGGTCAGTTCTTC

clone_size: few
d_call: TRBD1
v_call: TRBV10-3
j_call: TRBJ1-5
cdr3_aa: CAISDQGGNQPQHF
cdr3_nt: TGTGCCATCAGTGATCAGGGGGGCAATCAGCCCCAGCATTTT

clone_size: .
d_call: TRBD2
v_call: TRBV10-3
j_call: TRBJ2-7
cdr3_aa: CAISDIGREYEQYF
cdr3_nt: TGTGCCATCAGTGATATCGGGAGGGAATACGAGCAGTACTTC

clone_size: .
d_call: TRBD2
v_call: TRBV4-3
j_call: TRBJ2-7
cdr3_aa: CASSQGGGTRRYEQYF
cdr3_nt: TGCGCCAGCAGCCAAGGCGGCGGGACTAGACGGTACGAGCAGTACTTC

clone_size: .
d_call: TRBD2
v_call: TRBV7-3
j_call: TRBJ2-1
cdr3_aa: CASSLRAAGAGEQFF
cdr3_nt: TGTGCCAGCAGCTTAAGGGCAGCGGGGGCAGGTGAGCAGTTCTTC

clone_size: .
d_call: TRBD2
v_call: TRBV30
j_call: TRBJ2-1
cdr3_aa: CAWTSGADPYNEQFF
cdr3_nt: TGTGCCTGGACTAGCGGGGCCGACCCCTACAATGAGCAGTTCTTC

clone_size: .
d_call: TRBD2
v_call: TRBV5-5
j_call: TRBJ2-5
cdr3_aa: CASTPAAGGLQETQYF
cdr3_nt: TGTGCCAGCACCCCGGCGGCGGGAGGCCTCCAAGAGACCCAGTACTTC

clone_size: .
d_call: .
v_call: TRBV7-2
j_call: TRBJ2-1
cdr3_aa: CASSFLTDNEQFF
cdr3_nt: TGTGCCAGCAGCTTTTTGACTGACAATGAGCAGTTCTTC

clone_size: .
d_call: .
v_call: TRBV6-1
j_call: TRBJ2-2
cdr3_aa: CASRAGHYSGELFF
cdr3_nt: TGTGCCAGCAGAGCGGGACACTACTCGGGGGAGCTGTTTTTT

clone_size: .
d_call: TRBD1
v_call: TRBV5-1
j_call: TRBJ2-1
cdr3_aa: CASSWGTGGLIRNNEQFF
cdr3_nt: TGCGCCAGCAGCTGGGGGACAGGGGGCCTTATCCGGAACAATGAGCAGTTCTTC

clone_size: .
d_call: TRBD1
v_call: TRBV6-6
j_call: TRBJ1-2
cdr3_aa: CASSPNRGPGYTF
cdr3_nt: TGTGCCAGCAGTCCTAACAGGGGCCCTGGCTACACCTTC

clone_size: .
d_call: .
v_call: TRBV5-4
j_call: TRBJ1-3
cdr3_aa: CASSFRGKLSGNTIYF
cdr3_nt: TGTGCCAGCAGCTTCAGGGGAAAACTATCCGGAAACACCATATATTTT

clone_size: .
d_call: .
v_call: TRBV5-1
j_call: TRBJ2-1
cdr3_aa: CASSLASEYNEQFF
cdr3_nt: TGCGCCAGCAGCTTGGCCTCGGAGTACAATGAGCAGTTCTTC

clone_size: .
d_call: .
v_call: TRBV7-2
j_call: TRBJ1-1
cdr3_aa: CASSLERDTEAFF
cdr3_nt: TGTGCCAGCAGCTTAGAAAGAGACACTGAAGCTTTCTTT

clone_size: few
d_call: .
v_call: TRBV6-5
j_call: TRBJ1-6
cdr3_aa: CASSPTASQGTLHF
cdr3_nt: TGTGCCAGCAGCCCGACAGCCTCCCAAGGCACCCTCCACTTT

clone_size: .
d_call: TRBD1
v_call: TRBV18
j_call: TRBJ1-2
cdr3_aa: CASSPRQGPFNYGYTF
cdr3_nt: TGTGCCAGCTCACCACGACAGGGCCCTTTTAACTATGGCTACACCTTC

clone_size: .
d_call: TRBD1
v_call: TRBV27
j_call: TRBJ2-2
cdr3_aa: CASSFDRVLNTGELFF
cdr3_nt: TGTGCCAGCAGTTTCGACAGGGTCCTGAACACCGGGGAGCTGTTTTTT

clone_size: .
d_call: TRBD1
v_call: TRBV4-2
j_call: TRBJ1-1
cdr3_aa: CASSQVRQGGDTEAFF
cdr3_nt: TGTGCCAGCAGCCAAGTTCGACAGGGCGGGGACACTGAAGCTTTCTTT

clone_size: .
d_call: TRBD2
v_call: TRBV13
j_call: TRBJ2-7
cdr3_aa: CASSLMQGTSGFEQYF
cdr3_nt: TGTGCCAGCAGCCTCATGCAGGGGACTAGCGGGTTCGAGCAGTACTTC

clone_size: .
d_call: TRBD1
v_call: TRBV19
j_call: TRBJ2-2
cdr3_aa: CASSIATGGTTGELFF
cdr3_nt: TGTGCCAGTAGTATAGCGACAGGGGGGACCACCGGGGAGCTGTTTTTT

clone_size: .
d_call: TRBD1
v_call: TRBV2
j_call: TRBJ1-5
cdr3_aa: CASSDWRGLQPQHF
cdr3_nt: TGTGCCAGCAGTGATTGGAGGGGGCTTCAGCCCCAGCATTTT

clone_size: once
d_call: TRBD2
v_call: TRBV5-1
j_call: TRBJ2-2
cdr3_aa: CASGLQGPGAGGTGELFF
cdr3_nt: TGCGCCAGCGGACTCCAAGGGCCCGGTGCGGGAGGCACCGGGGAGCTGTTTTTT

clone_size: .
d_call: .
v_call: TRBV7-6
j_call: TRBJ2-5
cdr3_aa: CASSQGGLSYSETQYF
cdr3_nt: TGTGCCAGCAGCCAGGGGGGCCTATCATACTCAGAGACCCAGTACTTC

clone_size: .
d_call: TRBD2
v_call: TRBV19
j_call: TRBJ2-5
cdr3_aa: CASREAGGSETQYF
cdr3_nt: TGTGCCAGTAGGGAGGCGGGGGGGTCGGAGACCCAGTACTTC

clone_size: .
d_call: TRBD1
v_call: TRBV2
j_call: TRBJ1-2
cdr3_aa: CASSESQGVSYGYTF
cdr3_nt: TGTGCCAGCAGTGAAAGCCAGGGGGTTTCCTATGGCTACACCTTC

clone_size: few
d_call: TRBD2
v_call: TRBV5-6
j_call: TRBJ2-5
cdr3_aa: CASSLGLAGEQETQYF
cdr3_nt: TGTGCCAGCAGCTTAGGGCTAGCGGGCGAACAGGAGACCCAGTACTTC

clone_size: .
d_call: .
v_call: TRBV7-6
j_call: TRBJ2-1
cdr3_aa: CASSLDGGPPYNEQFF
cdr3_nt: TGTGCCAGCAGCTTAGACGGGGGTCCTCCATACAATGAGCAGTTCTTC

clone_size: once
d_call: .
v_call: TRBV27
j_call: TRBJ2-1
cdr3_aa: CASSLGGRGEQFF
cdr3_nt: TGTGCCAGCAGTTTGGGGGGTCGGGGTGAGCAGTTCTTC

clone_size: .
d_call: TRBD1
v_call: TRBV29-1
j_call: TRBJ1-1
cdr3_aa: CSVLQGVLTEAFF
cdr3_nt: TGCAGCGTTTTACAGGGGGTATTAACTGAAGCTTTCTTT

clone_size: once
d_call: TRBD2
v_call: TRBV30
j_call: TRBJ2-3
cdr3_aa: CAWSTGLAGEDTQYF
cdr3_nt: TGTGCCTGGAGTACCGGACTAGCGGGTGAAGATACGCAGTATTTT

clone_size: .
d_call: .
v_call: TRBV25-1
j_call: TRBJ1-1
cdr3_aa: CASSEFGRQGVFF
cdr3_nt: TGTGCCAGCAGTGAATTCGGGAGGCAAGGGGTTTTCTTT

clone_size: .
d_call: TRBD2
v_call: TRBV28
j_call: TRBJ2-5
cdr3_aa: CASGGLAGGQTQYF
cdr3_nt: TGTGCCAGCGGAGGACTAGCGGGGGGTCAGACCCAGTACTTC

clone_size: few
d_call: TRBD1
v_call: TRBV7-9
j_call: TRBJ1-6
cdr3_aa: CATEGDRDSPLHF
cdr3_nt: TGTGCCACCGAGGGGGACAGGGATTCACCCCTCCACTTT